A selection of T cell receptor beta chains follows, all from one sample in a study of T-cell memory formation after mild COVID-19. TCRdb used MiXCR to reprocess the 5' RACE reads, holding one entry per CDR3 protein. Of roughly 500,000 distinct CDR3 sequences listed, over 20% are singletons. The sequenced sample consisted of PBMCs or a T cell subset sorted from them (not recorded which). The receptors here all came from an adult woman who had mild COVID-19 (a few samples of this study predate the infection). Cell type and time point are not known. CDR3s include the opening cysteine and the closing phenylalanine or tryptophan. Each record gives: V gene, J gene, D gene, clone size, CDR3 DNA, CDR3 protein. A D gene is named only where the DNA matches it firmly. Clone size, where shown, is once, few, many, or a class for clones that have expanded.

TRBV12-3/TRBV12-4,TRBJ2-6,TRBD2,NA,TGTGCCAGCAGACCCGGGACTAGCGGGAGGGGCCTCTTCTCTGGGGCCAACGTCCTGACTTTC,CASRPGTSGRGLFSGANVLTF
TRBV15,TRBJ2-3,NA,few,TGTGCCACCAGCAGAGATCCCGTCTCGAACCCAGATACGCAGTATTTT,CATSRDPVSNPDTQYF
TRBV24-1,TRBJ2-3,NA,NA,TGTGCCACCAGTGATCCGAAGACTCGCGCGGATACGCAGTATTTT,CATSDPKTRADTQYF
TRBV20-1,TRBJ2-1,NA,NA,TGCAGTGCTAGAGAGGGGCCCCTACGAGCGCAGTTCTTC,CSAREGPLRAQFF
TRBV7-9,TRBJ2-7,TRBD2,few,TGTGCCAGCAGCTTAGCCCGCGGGGGGGGCTCCTACGAGCAGTACTTC,CASSLARGGGSYEQYF
TRBV18,TRBJ2-1,TRBD2,few,TGTGCCAGCTCACCACTCCCATCGACTAGCGGGAGGGCCAATGAGCAGTTCTTC,CASSPLPSTSGRANEQFF
TRBV20-1,TRBJ2-7,NA,NA,TGCAGTGCTGGAGAAGGCGGGAACGTATACGAGCAGTACTTC,CSAGEGGNVYEQYF
TRBV5-1,TRBJ2-7,TRBD1,few,TGCGCCAGCAGATCCGACAGGACAGGCTTATACGAGCAGTACTTC,CASRSDRTGLYEQYF
TRBV24-1,TRBJ1-5,NA,few,TGTGCCATCAGCCAGACGGATAGCAATCAGCCCCAGCATTTT,CAISQTDSNQPQHF
TRBV7-6,TRBJ2-5,NA,NA,TGTGCCAGCAGCCCCTCGCGGGGAGAGACCCAGTACTTC,CASSPSRGETQYF
TRBV12-3/TRBV12-4,TRBJ2-5,TRBD2,NA,TGTGCCAGCGAGTCACGACTAGCGGGGGCCCGGGGCCAGTACTTC,CASESRLAGARGQYF
TRBV5-1,TRBJ2-1,TRBD2,NA,TGCGCCAGCAGCTTGGTTCCCCAAGCGGGGAGCTCCTACAATGAGCAGTTCTTC,CASSLVPQAGSSYNEQFF
TRBV19,TRBJ2-1,TRBD2,NA,TGTGCCAGTAGTATTCGTTATACTAGCGGGCAATACAATGAGCAGTTCTTC,CASSIRYTSGQYNEQFF
TRBV6-2/TRBV6-3,TRBJ1-1,NA,many,TGTGCCAGCTTGAGTTTGGCAGGGAACACTGAAGCTTTCTTT,CASLSLAGNTEAFF
TRBV5-6,TRBJ2-6,TRBD2,few,TGTGCCAGCAGCTCACAGACTAGCGGGAGTAGTCTGGGGGCCAACGTCCTGACTTTC,CASSSQTSGSSLGANVLTF
TRBV20-1,TRBJ1-1,NA,NA,TGCAGTGCTAGCCTTGGCCACCCGTGGGGCTTGGGACGGTTGAACACTGAAGCTTTCTTT,CSASLGHPWGLGRLNTEAFF
TRBV15,TRBJ2-6,TRBD1,NA,TGTGCCACCAGCAGAGGGGACAGGGGGCGCGCTGGGGCCAACGTCCTGACTTTC,CATSRGDRGRAGANVLTF
TRBV19,TRBJ2-6,NA,few,TGTGCCAGTGCCCGGGGCAGGACCTCTGGGGCCAACGTCCTGACTTTC,CASARGRTSGANVLTF
TRBV10-3,TRBJ1-2,NA,few,TGTGCCATCAGTGACCCCAGCAGATACGGCTACACCTTC,CAISDPSRYGYTF
TRBV6-2/TRBV6-3,TRBJ2-7,NA,few,TGTGCCAGCAGTGGAATCGCCGGACAGCTATCCTACGAGCAGTACTTC,CASSGIAGQLSYEQYF
TRBV7-9,TRBJ2-2,NA,many,TGTGCCAGCAGGCGACAGAAGAACACCGGGGAGCTGTTTTTT,CASRRQKNTGELFF
TRBV20-1,TRBJ2-3,TRBD1,few,TGCAGTGCTCCCGGGACAGGGGTAGATACGCAGTATTTT,CSAPGTGVDTQYF